The clone carrying this T cell receptor beta chain was detected ten times or more. The antigen is unknown. The data originate from a study of T cell repertoires in cytomegalovirus infection. Looking at the study overall: In the study, CMV epitopes included recently identified HLA-C-restricted and well-studied HLA-B-restricted ones. An indication of both CMV infection and matching HLA type came from public TCR beta signatures.

This CDR3 has 15 residues. Germline lookup yields CDR1 SGHVS and CDR2 FQNEAQ. Trimming took 3 bases from V and 2 from J, leaving 11 bases between them. Study-wide results and caveats: Individuals carrying CMV plus the relevant HLA were identified by cumulative frequency of public TCR beta families. Clonotype analysis showed dominance of the ex vivo response by HLA-C-restricted CMV-specific TCR beta clonotypes.

In TCRdb, the reads were re-called with MiXCR into one record per CDR3 protein. This sample has about a million distinct CDR3 sequences, with less than 35% found just once. The chain uses TRBV7-8 and TRBJ2-1, with a possible D match to TRBD2 (6 bases). The receptor's source is a human donor in good health (CMV status not recorded). Some clones in this sample may be carry-over from other donors' samples. Sequencing used cultured CD8+ T cells from PBMCs, obtained from culture after CMV antigen stimulation. The CDR3 region is CASSFSGSPYNEQFF. CDR3 nucleotides: TGTGCCAGCAGCTTCAGCGGGTCCCCCTACAATGAGCAGTTCTTC.